These 5 T cell receptor beta chains were all obtained from the same sample, sequenced in a study of T cells in Graves' hyperthyroidism and ophthalmopathy. Amplification of TCR beta CDR3 regions was performed using RNA transcripts as template. Researchers ran a first-round RT-PCR on the TCR CDR3 using the HTBI primer set. TCRdb reprocessed the multiplex PCR reads with MiXCR, giving one entry per CDR3 protein. The table includes about 640,000 distinct CDR3 sequences, less than 25% detected once. Sequenced material: blood. These receptors came from a man aged 25-45 years with Graves' ophthalmopathy.

This chain uses TRBV3-1 with TRBJ2-7; D gene unclear. Germline CDR1 reads LGHDT; CDR2 reads YNNKEL (reference sequence). The CDR3 totals 13 residues. V lost 4 bases to trimming and J lost 0 bases, with 7 bases between them. The CDR3 DNA sequence: TGTGCCAGCAGCCGACCCAACTCCTACGAGCAGTACTTC. Protein sequence: CASSRPNSYEQYF.

In its sample, this clonotype was seen many times. The rearrangement links TRBV18 to TRBJ2-4; tentatively, D is TRBD1 or TRBD2 (5 bases each). The ends were cut back, 3 bases at V and 0 bases at J, with 9 bases in the middle. In germline, CDR1 is KGHSH, CDR2 LQKENI. This CDR3 is 15 amino acids long. CDR3 sequence: CASSPGTVAKNIQYF. The CDR3 DNA sequence: TGTGCCAGCTCACCCGGGACGGTAGCCAAAAACATTCAGTACTTC.

This clonotype was observed a handful of times. V gene TRBV6-1 combines with J gene TRBJ2-7, with D tentatively TRBD1 (5 bases). Trimming shortened V by 5 bases and J by 3 bases, and 23 bases separated the two germline ends. CDR3 length: 17 amino acids. CDR1 and CDR2 (germline): MNHNS, SASEGT. CDR3 protein: CASSFTPAGPSGYEQYF. The CDR3 region has the DNA TGTGCCAGCAGTTTCACCCCTGCAGGGCCCTCGGGCTACGAGCAGTACTTC.

V and J are TRBV13 and TRBJ2-1; the D gene is possibly TRBD2 (6 bases). This CDR3 is 15 amino acids long. Germline CDR1 reads PRHDT; CDR2 reads FYEKMQ (reference sequence). V was shortened by 5 bases and J by 12 bases, with 23 bases between the two germline ends. CDR3 nucleotide sequence: TGTGCCAGCAGCCCTGGGACTGCCTGGGATGGATGGCAGTTCTTC. It encodes CASSPGTAWDGWQFF.

V gene TRBV7-9 combines with J gene TRBJ2-1; 10 bases are a match to TRBD1. With 3 bases clipped from V and 2 bases from J, the junction kept 4 bases outside the gene matches. The CDR3 spans 16 residues. In germline, CDR1 is SEHNR, CDR2 FQNEAQ (reference sequence). The CDR3 reads CASSFRTGGTYNEQFF. The CDR3 region has the DNA TGTGCCAGCAGCTTCAGGACAGGGGGTACCTACAATGAGCAGTTCTTC.